One and the same sample provided the 11 T cell receptor beta chains below, sequenced in a study of T cells expressing NK-cell markers. Reanalyzing the 5' RACE reads, TCRdb keeps one entry per CDR3 protein, without DNA. Its table records 350,000 to 450,000 distinct CDR3 sequences. Sequencing input: blood T cells: a sorted CD56 or NKG2C T cell subset, CD4+ or CD8+ T cells, or bulk PBMC T cells (not recorded which). These receptors all stem from a man between 18 and 69 years old in good health.

This chain connects TRBV9 to TRBJ2-3; TCRdb indicates TRBD2, and absent DNA this call remains unverified. The germline CDR1 and CDR2 sequences are SGDLS and YYNGEE. The CDR3 loop spans 18 amino acids. The CDR3 sequence is CASSAQVPGLQDTDTQYF.

The chain is built from TRBV19 and TRBJ2-7; TCRdb gives TRBD1 as the D gene, but with no DNA this cannot be confirmed. The CDR3 is made up of 15 amino acids. Germline V gene lookup returns CDR1 LNHDA and CDR2 SQIVND (reference sequence). The CDR3 sequence: CASRVREGLIYEQYF.

The chain recombines TRBV7-9 with TRBJ2-2; TCRdb designates TRBD1, a call that cannot be tested without DNA. CDR1 and CDR2 (germline): SEHNR, FQNEAQ (reference sequence). This CDR3 comprises 15 residues. The CDR3 reads CASSSPGQPTGELFF.

This chain connects TRBV7-2 to TRBJ2-5; the TRBD1 assignment by TCRdb is unverifiable without DNA. CDR1 and CDR2 (germline): SGHTA, FQGNSA. This CDR3 comprises 14 residues. CDR3 loop: CASRAPGLGETQYF.

The gene calls are TRBV3-1 and TRBJ1-3. Germline CDR1 and CDR2: LGHDT and YNNKEL (reference sequence). The CDR3 length is 15 residues. This CDR3 is CASSQLGGFYHTIYF.

The rearrangement uses TRBV2 and TRBJ1-6; TCRdb outputs TRBD1, but without DNA this stays unchecked. Germline V gives CDR1 SNHLY, CDR2 FYNNEI. The CDR3 contains 13 residues. CDR3 protein: CASRGVLDSPLHF. Supplemented by reference TRBV2 and TRBJ1-6, the full variable domain reads EPEVTQTPSHQVTQMGQEVILRCVPISNHLYFYWYRQILGQKVEFLVSFYNNEISEKSEIFDDQFSVERPDGSNFTLKIRSTKLEDSAMYFCASRGVLDSPLHFGNGTRLTVT.

V gene TRBV7-9 combines with J gene TRBJ2-3; TCRdb indicates TRBD1, and absent DNA this call remains unverified. The germline gives CDR1 SEHNR, CDR2 FQNEAQ (reference sequence). The CDR3 runs 16 residues. The CDR3 sequence is CASSFLAGPPPDTQYF.

The V gene is TRBV5-1, the J gene TRBJ2-5; TCRdb returns TRBD2, unconfirmable since there is no DNA. This CDR3 region has 16 residues. Looked up from germline, CDR1 is SGHRS and CDR2 is YFSETQ. The CDR3 loop is CASSSPHSGGQETQYF.

This chain uses TRBV28 with TRBJ2-7; TCRdb designates TRBD1, a call that cannot be tested without DNA. The CDR3 loop spans 17 amino acids. Germline V lookup: CDR1 MDHEN, CDR2 SYDVKM. Here the CDR3 reads CASYSLGVAGRIYEQYF.

The rearrangement uses TRBV5-4 and TRBJ2-4; TCRdb's assignment of TRBD1 cannot be checked, as there is no DNA. The CDR3 consists of 16 residues. CDR1 SGHNT and CDR2 YYREEE come from the germline V gene (reference sequence). CDR3 in amino acids: CASSLGGGGGKNIQYF.

The CDR3 spells CASSQHLTGTGDPTYEKLFF. V gene TRBV3-1 combines with J gene TRBJ1-4; without DNA, the TCRdb call of TRBD1 cannot be checked. The CDR3 extends over 20 amino acids. The V gene's germline CDR1 is LGHDT and CDR2 YNNKEL (reference sequence).